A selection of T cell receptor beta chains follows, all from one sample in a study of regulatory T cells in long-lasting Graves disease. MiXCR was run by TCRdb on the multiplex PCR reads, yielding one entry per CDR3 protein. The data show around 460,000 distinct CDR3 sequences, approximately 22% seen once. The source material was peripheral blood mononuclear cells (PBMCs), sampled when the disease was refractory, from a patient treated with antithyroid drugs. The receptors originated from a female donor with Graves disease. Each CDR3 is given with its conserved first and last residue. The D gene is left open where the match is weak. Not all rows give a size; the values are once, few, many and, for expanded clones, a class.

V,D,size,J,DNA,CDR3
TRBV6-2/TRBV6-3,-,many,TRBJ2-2,TGTGCCAGCACTTGGGTGGGCAGGGGCGGCACCGGGGAGCTGTTTTTT,CASTWVGRGGTGELFF
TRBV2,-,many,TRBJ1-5,TGTGCCAGCTCTCCCTGGGCCCCTCAAAATCAGCCCCAGCATTTT,CASSPWAPQNQPQHF
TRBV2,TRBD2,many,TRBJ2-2,TGTGCCAGCAGAGACTTAGCGGGAGATACCGGGGAGCTGTTTTTT,CASRDLAGDTGELFF
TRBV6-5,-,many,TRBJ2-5,TGTGCCAGCAGTTCCCCGGGCCCGGAAGAGACCCAGTACTTC,CASSSPGPEETQYF
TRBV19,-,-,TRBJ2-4,TGTGCCAGTAGTAGAACCCAAGCCAAAAACATTCAGTACTTC,CASSRTQAKNIQYF
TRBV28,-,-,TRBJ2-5,TGTGCCAGCACCGGGGGCTGGGGACTCCAAGAGACCCAGTACTTC,CASTGGWGLQETQYF
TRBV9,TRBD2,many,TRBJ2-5,TGTGCCAGCAGCGGAACTAGCGGGGGGGTAAGGGAGACCCAGTACTTC,CASSGTSGGVRETQYF
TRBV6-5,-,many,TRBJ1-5,TGTGCCAGCAGTTACAGGGGTCGCAATCAGCCCCAGCATTTT,CASSYRGRNQPQHF
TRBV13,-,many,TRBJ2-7,TGTGCCAGCAGCTTGGGGGAAGGGGGCTACGAGCAGTACTTC,CASSLGEGGYEQYF
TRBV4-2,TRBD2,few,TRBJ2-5,TGTGCCAGCAGCGGGACTAGCGCCGTGGATGAGACCCAGTACTTC,CASSGTSAVDETQYF
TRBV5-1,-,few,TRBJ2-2,TGCGCCAGCAGAACCGGGGCCGACCCCACCGGGGAGCTGTTTTTT,CASRTGADPTGELFF
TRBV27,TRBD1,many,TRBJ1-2,TGTGCCAGCAGTTCTGGACAGGGTACGGGCTACACCTTC,CASSSGQGTGYTF
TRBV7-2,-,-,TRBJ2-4,TGTGCCAGCAGCCCCAGTTGGGCAACAAGCTTAGCCAAAAACATTCAGTACTTC,CASSPSWATSLAKNIQYF
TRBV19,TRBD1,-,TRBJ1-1,TGTGCCAGTTTATTAACAGGGGGGGACACTGAAGCTTTCTTT,CASLLTGGDTEAFF
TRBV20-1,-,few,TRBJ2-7,TGCGGAGTGGGGTCAGCCGGGTACGAGCAGTACTTC,CGVGSAGYEQYF
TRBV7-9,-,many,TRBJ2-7,TGTGCCAGCAGCCTCCGAGACTACGAGCAGTACTTC,CASSLRDYEQYF
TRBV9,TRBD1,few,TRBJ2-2,TGTGCCAGCAGCGTAGAGGCCAGGGGGCACACCGGGGAGCTGTTTTTT,CASSVEARGHTGELFF
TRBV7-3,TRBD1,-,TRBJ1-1,TGTGCCAGCAGCTTATCGGGACAGGGGTCTGAAGCTTTCTTT,CASSLSGQGSEAFF
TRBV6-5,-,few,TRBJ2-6,TGTGCCAGCAGTTACTCGAAGCTTAGCCCTGGGGCCAACGTCCTGACTTTC,CASSYSKLSPGANVLTF
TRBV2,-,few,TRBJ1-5,TGTGCCAGCAGCCCGGGAACCACAGGGCATAATCAGCCCCAGCATTTT,CASSPGTTGHNQPQHF
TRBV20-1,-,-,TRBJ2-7,TGCAGTGCTCCCCGGGACCTCTACGAGCAGTACTTC,CSAPRDLYEQYF
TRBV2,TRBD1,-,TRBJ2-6,TGTGCCAGGGAGGCGGGACAGGGTTCTGGGGCCAACGTCCTGACTTTC,CAREAGQGSGANVLTF
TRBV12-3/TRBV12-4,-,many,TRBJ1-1,TGTGCCAGCAGTTTAGTGGGGGGCTCTGAAGCTTTCTTT,CASSLVGGSEAFF
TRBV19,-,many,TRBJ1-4,TGTGCCAGTAGTATATCCGGGACGAATGAAAAACTGTTTTTT,CASSISGTNEKLFF
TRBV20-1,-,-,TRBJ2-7,TGCAGTGCTAGAGATCTTTATCGGGACGAGCAGTACTTC,CSARDLYRDEQYF
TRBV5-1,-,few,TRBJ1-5,TGCGCCAGCAGCCTCGGAGGGCAGAGCAATCAGCCCCAGCATTTT,CASSLGGQSNQPQHF
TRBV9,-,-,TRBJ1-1,TGTGCCAGCAGCGTAGCTGGGGCTGGAACTGAAGCTTTCTTT,CASSVAGAGTEAFF
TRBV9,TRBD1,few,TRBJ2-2,TGTGCCAGCAGCGTAGTGGGACAGGGATGGATCGGGGAGCTGTTTTTT,CASSVVGQGWIGELFF
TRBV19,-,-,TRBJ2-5,TGTGCCAGTAGTGGCGGGACAGTGGGGACCCAGTACTTC,CASSGGTVGTQYF
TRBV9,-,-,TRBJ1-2,TGTGCCAGCAGCGTAAGCACAGGGATCTATGGCTACACCTTC,CASSVSTGIYGYTF
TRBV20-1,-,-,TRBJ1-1,TGCAGTGCTAGCCAAGGGAGAGGAGTAGCTTTCTTT,CSASQGRGVAFF
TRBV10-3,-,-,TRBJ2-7,TGTGCCATCAGCGGAGCTGAGGGGAGCTACGAGCAGTACTTC,CAISGAEGSYEQYF
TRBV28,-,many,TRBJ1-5,TGTGCCAGCAGTCCGCACATGGATAGCAATCAGCCCCAGCATTTT,CASSPHMDSNQPQHF
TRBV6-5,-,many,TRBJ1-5,TGTGCCAGCAGTTACGGCAGTCTCACTAGCAATCAGCCCCAGCATTTT,CASSYGSLTSNQPQHF
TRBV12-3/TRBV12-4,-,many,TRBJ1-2,TGTGCCAGCAGTCCAGAGGGGGACCTCTATGGCTACACCTTC,CASSPEGDLYGYTF
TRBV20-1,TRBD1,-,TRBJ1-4,TGCAGTGCTACCCGGGACAGTACAACTAATGAAAAACTGTTTTTT,CSATRDSTTNEKLFF
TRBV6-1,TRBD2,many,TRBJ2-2,TGTGCCAGCAGTCGCGGACTAGCGGGGGCGAACACCGGGGAGCTGTTTTTT,CASSRGLAGANTGELFF
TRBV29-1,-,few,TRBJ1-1,TGCAGCGTCGGCGGAGATTACACTGAAGCTTTCTTT,CSVGGDYTEAFF
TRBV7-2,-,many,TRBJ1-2,TGTGCCAGCAGCTCCAGCCTAGGACGGAACTATGGCTACACCTTC,CASSSSLGRNYGYTF
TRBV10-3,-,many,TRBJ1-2,TGTGCCATCCCCGGGTCCGTATGGGGCTATGGCTACACCTTC,CAIPGSVWGYGYTF
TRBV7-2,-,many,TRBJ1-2,TGTGCCAGCAGCCCGCCCCCTGGTTGGGGCTACACCTTC,CASSPPPGWGYTF
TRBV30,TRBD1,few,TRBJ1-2,TGTGCCTGGAGCTCAGGGGGTGCGGGCTACACCTTC,CAWSSGGAGYTF
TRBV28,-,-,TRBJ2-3,TGTGCCAGCAGTTTAGGTTCGGACCTCACAGATACGCAGTATTTT,CASSLGSDLTDTQYF
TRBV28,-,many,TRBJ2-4,TGTGCCAGCAGCGAGACTCTAGGGACCTCGTACTTC,CASSETLGTSYF
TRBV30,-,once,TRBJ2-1,TGTGCCTGGAGTCCCCGAAACAATGAGCAGTTCTTC,CAWSPRNNEQFF
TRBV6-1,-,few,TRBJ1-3,TGTGCCAGCAGAGCCCGCCTCGGGACACTTAATGGAAACACCATATATTTT,CASRARLGTLNGNTIYF
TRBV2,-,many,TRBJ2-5,TGTGCCAGCAGGGGGTCCCTTAGCGGAGAAGAGACCCAGTACTTC,CASRGSLSGEETQYF
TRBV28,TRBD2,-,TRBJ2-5,TGTGCCAGCAGCACCGGGACTAGGGGGGAGACCCAGTACTTC,CASSTGTRGETQYF
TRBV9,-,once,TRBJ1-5,TGTGCCAGCAGCCCGAGGGGGGGGTCCAATCAGCCCCAGCATTTT,CASSPRGGSNQPQHF
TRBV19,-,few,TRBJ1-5,TGTGCCAGCAACGGTGGGGGCCGCAATCAGCCCCAGCATTTT,CASNGGGRNQPQHF
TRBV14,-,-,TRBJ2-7,TGTGCCAGCAGCCAAGATACGCTGGAGGGAATCTCCTTCTCCTACGAGCAGTACTTC,CASSQDTLEGISFSYEQYF
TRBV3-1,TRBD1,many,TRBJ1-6,TGTGCCAGCAACCACGACAGGGGACGGGGTTCACCCCTCCACTTT,CASNHDRGRGSPLHF
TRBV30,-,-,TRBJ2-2,TGTGCCTGGAGTATGGGCTACGGGGAGCTGTTTTTT,CAWSMGYGELFF
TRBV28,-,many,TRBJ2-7,TGTGCCAGCAGTTTACAGCGGAGACCCTACGAGCAGTACTTC,CASSLQRRPYEQYF
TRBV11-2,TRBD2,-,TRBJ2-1,TGTGCCAGCAGTTCAGGGACTAGCGGGGTCCGGGGAAATGAGCAGTTCTTC,CASSSGTSGVRGNEQFF
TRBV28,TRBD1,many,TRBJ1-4,TGTGCCAGCAGCCCTCTGGTTAGGGGACAGGGTGATGAAAAACTGTTTTTT,CASSPLVRGQGDEKLFF
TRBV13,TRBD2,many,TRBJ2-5,TGTGCCAGCAGCTTAGGGCGACTAGCGGGAGCTGAAGAGACCCAGTACTTC,CASSLGRLAGAEETQYF
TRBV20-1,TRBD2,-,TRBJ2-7,TGCAGTGCTAGTAAGCTAGCGGGTTCCTACGAGCAGTACTTC,CSASKLAGSYEQYF
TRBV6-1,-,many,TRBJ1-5,TGTGCCAGCAGTGAAATGATAGATCGAGTGAGCCAGCCCCAGCATTTT,CASSEMIDRVSQPQHF